This paragraph covers one TCR beta chain sequence. TCRdb recomputed calls from the RT-PCR reads with MiXCR, one row per CDR3 protein. The data show about 700,000 distinct CDR3 sequences, approximately 15% seen once. The CDR3 is 13 residues long. Germline lookup yields CDR1 SGHRS and CDR2 YFSETQ. The V end was cut by 2 bases, the J end by 4 bases, with 8 bases between. Sequenced sample: memory CD4+ T cells from blood. The chain recombines TRBV5-1 with TRBJ2-3; D is undetermined. The source is a female donor in good health, serving as a healthy control. CDR3 sequence: CASSFSFADTQYF. The CDR3 nucleotides read TGCGCCAGCAGCTTTAGTTTCGCAGATACGCAGTATTTT.